A selection of T cell receptor beta chains follows, all from one sample in a study of graft-versus-host responses after intestinal transplantation. Their target antigens are unknown. Assay used: immunoSEQ multiplex PCR; TCRdb lists only in-frame clones, some missing. The data hold about 120,000 clones, with 90% to 95% observed a single time. The starting material was unstimulated CD8+ T cells sorted from spleen or lymph node cells, obtained before transplant. These receptors came from a human donor who was the organ donor for an intestinal transplant. CDR3s include the opening cysteine and the closing phenylalanine or tryptophan. The D gene is left open where the match is weak.

d_call: .; v_call: TRBV6-1; j_call: TRBJ2-1; cdr3_aa: CASSEAAGPHYNEQFF
d_call: .; v_call: TRBV7-9; j_call: TRBJ1-2; cdr3_aa: CASSLGGDGYTF
d_call: TRBD2; v_call: TRBV5-6; j_call: TRBJ2-1; cdr3_aa: CASSPDQGLAVYNEQFF
d_call: .; v_call: TRBV6-5; j_call: TRBJ1-1; cdr3_aa: CASSSAPQGMNTEAFF
d_call: .; v_call: TRBV10-3; j_call: TRBJ1-1; cdr3_aa: CAISSAQIRNTEAFF
d_call: TRBD2; v_call: TRBV28; j_call: TRBJ2-1; cdr3_aa: CASRTLTSRGEQFF
d_call: .; v_call: TRBV5-1; j_call: TRBJ2-7; cdr3_aa: CASSVTGYEQYF
d_call: .; v_call: TRBV9; j_call: TRBJ1-2; cdr3_aa: CASSVGGGAYGYTF
d_call: TRBD2; v_call: TRBV4-1; j_call: TRBJ2-3; cdr3_aa: CASSQDWGGTDTQYF
d_call: TRBD2; v_call: TRBV5-6; j_call: .; cdr3_aa: CASSLGGTTGYEQYF
d_call: .; v_call: TRBV4-2; j_call: TRBJ2-1; cdr3_aa: CASSYHGYGNEQFF
d_call: .; v_call: TRBV28; j_call: TRBJ1-1; cdr3_aa: CASSPDRMNTEAFF
d_call: .; v_call: TRBV6-1; j_call: TRBJ2-1; cdr3_aa: CASHRRAVDYNEQFF
d_call: .; v_call: TRBV5-4; j_call: TRBJ2-2; cdr3_aa: CASRDTGTGELFF
d_call: .; v_call: TRBV5-6; j_call: TRBJ1-2; cdr3_aa: CASLGGNYGYTF
d_call: TRBD2; v_call: TRBV7-7; j_call: TRBJ2-1; cdr3_aa: CASSLVAGAYNEQFF
d_call: .; v_call: TRBV6-5; j_call: TRBJ2-2; cdr3_aa: CASSYSSTTGELFF
d_call: .; v_call: TRBV7-9; j_call: TRBJ1-1; cdr3_aa: CASRQGNTEAFF
d_call: TRBD1; v_call: TRBV15; j_call: TRBJ2-7; cdr3_aa: CATSRGQGAYEQYF
d_call: TRBD2; v_call: TRBV29-1; j_call: TRBJ2-3; cdr3_aa: CSVEYVTSGTDTQYF
d_call: TRBD2; v_call: TRBV30; j_call: TRBJ2-1; cdr3_aa: CAWSRTSNEQFF
d_call: TRBD2; v_call: TRBV4-1; j_call: TRBJ2-1; cdr3_aa: CASSPGTSGRNEQFF
d_call: TRBD1; v_call: TRBV30; j_call: TRBJ2-7; cdr3_aa: CAWSVRGTVPSYEQYF
d_call: .; v_call: TRBV27; j_call: TRBJ2-7; cdr3_aa: CASSSTDSPYEQYF
d_call: TRBD2; v_call: TRBV4-1; j_call: TRBJ2-5; cdr3_aa: CASSQDGGLAFQETQYF
d_call: .; v_call: TRBV5-1; j_call: TRBJ2-7; cdr3_aa: CASSLEIGSASYEQYF
d_call: .; v_call: TRBV21-1; j_call: TRBJ2-7; cdr3_aa: CASSKYGRLAGSYEQYF
d_call: .; v_call: TRBV5-5; j_call: TRBJ2-7; cdr3_aa: CASSLGTVYEQYF
d_call: .; v_call: TRBV28; j_call: TRBJ2-7; cdr3_aa: CASSLFGAAYEQYF
d_call: .; v_call: TRBV9; j_call: TRBJ1-1; cdr3_aa: CASGGNTEAFF
d_call: .; v_call: TRBV11-2; j_call: TRBJ2-7; cdr3_aa: CASSLYGSPYEQYF
d_call: .; v_call: TRBV4-1; j_call: TRBJ1-5; cdr3_aa: CASSRTTGNQPQHF
d_call: .; v_call: TRBV27; j_call: TRBJ1-2; cdr3_aa: CASSPTAGRLFGGYTF
d_call: .; v_call: TRBV6-5; j_call: TRBJ2-7; cdr3_aa: CASSWDELYEQYF
d_call: .; v_call: TRBV9; j_call: TRBJ2-3; cdr3_aa: CASSVVPTSTDTQYF
d_call: TRBD2; v_call: TRBV10-3; j_call: TRBJ2-2; cdr3_aa: CAISEGTSGLTNTGELFF
d_call: TRBD2; v_call: TRBV6-6; j_call: TRBJ2-7; cdr3_aa: CASSYLAGRYEQYF
d_call: .; v_call: TRBV5-4; j_call: TRBJ1-2; cdr3_aa: CASSLRVYYNYGYTF
d_call: .; v_call: TRBV7-7; j_call: TRBJ2-1; cdr3_aa: CASSLALSYEQFF